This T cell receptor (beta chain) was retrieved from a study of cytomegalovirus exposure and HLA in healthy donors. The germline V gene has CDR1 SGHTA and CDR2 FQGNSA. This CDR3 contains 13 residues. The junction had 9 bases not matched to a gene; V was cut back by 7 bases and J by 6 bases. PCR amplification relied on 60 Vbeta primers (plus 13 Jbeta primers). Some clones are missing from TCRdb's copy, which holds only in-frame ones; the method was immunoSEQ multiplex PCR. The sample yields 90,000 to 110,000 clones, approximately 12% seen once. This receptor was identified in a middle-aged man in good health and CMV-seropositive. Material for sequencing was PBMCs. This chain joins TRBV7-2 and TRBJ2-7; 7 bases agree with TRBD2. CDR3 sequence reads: CASTGREEGEQYF. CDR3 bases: TGTGCCAGCACGGGTCGGGAGGAGGGCGAGCAGTACTTC. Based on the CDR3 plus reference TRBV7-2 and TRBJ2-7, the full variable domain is GAGVSQSPSNKVTEKGKDVELRCDPISGHTALYWYRQSLGQGLEFLIYFQGNSAPDKSGLPSDRFSAERTGGSVSTLTIQRTQQEDSAVYLCASTGREEGEQYFGPGTRLTVT.